The TCR beta chain described here comes from a study of CD8 T cells in ankylosing spondylitis. Points on this clonotype: Its specificity is not known.

Study-level points and caveats: In ankylosing spondylitis patients, matched synovial fluid reportedly showed significant enrichment of disease-linked clones. There was a TCR beta motif, made of fewer than 10 highly homologous variants, that appeared characteristic of ankylosing spondylitis blood. CD8+ cells made up the disease-linked clones, which were relatively rare in peripheral blood. Earlier work had already found some motif variants in reactive arthritis synovial fluid and blood.

CDR1 is SGHAT, CDR2 FQNNGV, per germline. V gave up 5 bases and J gave up 6 bases; unmatched junction bases: 7. This CDR3 has 13 residues. Generation of TCR beta libraries employed quantitative 5'-RACE incorporating molecular barcodes. Via MiXCR, TCRdb re-called the 5' RACE reads, giving one row per CDR3 protein. The profile covers roughly 700,000 distinct CDR3 sequences, with roughly 20% appearing a single time and about a fifth taken by the ten largest. The V and J genes are TRBV11-2 and TRBJ2-7, with 7 positions matching TRBD1. The clonotype comes from a male donor with ankylosing spondylitis. Sequences were obtained from blood, either unsorted or a sorted T cell fraction (not recorded which). CDR3 region: CASSNRAGGEQYF. CDR3 bases: TGTGCCAGCAGCAACAGGGCAGGGGGCGAGCAGTACTTC.